These T cell receptor beta chains were read from a single sample in a study of T cells after yellow fever vaccination. TCRdb fed the 5' RACE reads into MiXCR, producing one record per CDR3 protein. This table has 150,000 to 200,000 distinct CDR3 sequences, around 9% appearing once. The material sequenced was CD8+ T cells sorted from PBMCs, taken 45 days after the yellow fever booster vaccination. Every receptor here comes from a man younger than 35 who received the YFV17D yellow fever vaccine. Each CDR3 is given with its conserved first and last residue. Fields, in order: clone size, D gene, J gene, V gene, CDR3 protein, CDR3 DNA. The D gene is left open where the match is weak. Only part of the rows carry a size: once, few, many, or a class if the clone is expanded.

>few|NA|TRBJ2-5|TRBV11-2
CASSSIDSSPETQYF
TGTGCCAGCAGCTCAATAGATTCCTCCCCAGAGACCCAGTACTTC
>NA|NA|TRBJ1-1|TRBV27
CASSLAGRSTEAFF
TGTGCCAGCAGTTTAGCAGGGAGGTCCACTGAAGCTTTCTTT
>NA|TRBD1|TRBJ2-1|TRBV6-6
CAIRDSYNEQFF
TGTGCCATCCGGGACAGTTACAATGAGCAGTTCTTC
>few|NA|TRBJ1-3|TRBV4-1
CASSQGQDSGNTIYF
TGCGCCAGCAGCCAAGGACAGGACTCTGGAAACACCATATATTTT
>few|TRBD1|TRBJ2-3|TRBV7-2
CASSSGRTGRTDTQYF
TGTGCCAGCAGCTCGGGTCGGACAGGACGCACAGATACGCAGTATTTT
>many|TRBD2|TRBJ2-1|TRBV7-6
CASSETSGYYNEQFF
TGTGCCAGCAGCGAAACTAGCGGCTACTACAATGAGCAGTTCTTC
>NA|NA|TRBJ2-1|TRBV12-3/TRBV12-4
CASSDLRQAAINEQFF
TGTGCCAGCAGTGACCTGAGACAGGCGGCGATTAATGAGCAGTTCTTC
>NA|NA|TRBJ1-4|TRBV10-3
CAISKGEKLFF
TGTGCCATCAGTAAAGGCGAAAAACTGTTTTTT
>few|NA|TRBJ2-3|TRBV19
CASSTLERSYTDTQYF
TGTGCCAGTAGTACCCTCGAACGTTCCTACACAGATACGCAGTATTTT
>few|NA|TRBJ2-7|TRBV11-2
CASSGIAGLTRYEQYF
TGTGCCAGCAGCGGAATCGCGGGACTGACACGCTACGAGCAGTACTTC
>NA|NA|TRBJ2-5|TRBV11-2
CASSRLETQYF
TGTGCCAGCAGCCGTTTGGAGACCCAGTACTTC
>few|NA|TRBJ1-1|TRBV6-5
CASRAFGVDTEAFF
TGTGCCAGCAGGGCCTTCGGGGTTGACACTGAAGCTTTCTTT
>NA|NA|TRBJ2-1|TRBV6-2/TRBV6-3
CASSSFAIPHEQFF
TGTGCCAGCAGTTCCTTCGCCATTCCCCATGAGCAGTTCTTC
>few|TRBD2|TRBJ2-3|TRBV7-9
CASSPRLAGLVDTQYF
TGTGCCAGCAGCCCTAGACTAGCGGGGCTTGTGGATACGCAGTATTTT
>NA|TRBD1|TRBJ1-1|TRBV5-1
CASSWGQGTEAFF
TGCGCCAGCAGCTGGGGACAGGGGACTGAAGCTTTCTTT
>few|NA|TRBJ2-7|TRBV27
CASSFARTNYEQYF
TGTGCCAGCAGTTTCGCCCGGACGAACTACGAGCAGTACTTC
>medium-sized|TRBD1|TRBJ1-1|TRBV11-2
CASSLDRVYTEAFF
TGTGCCAGCAGTTTAGACAGGGTCTACACTGAAGCTTTCTTT
>NA|TRBD1|TRBJ1-2|TRBV4-1
CASSQDTWGQGFGYTF
TGCGCCAGCAGCCAAGATACGTGGGGACAGGGGTTTGGCTACACCTTC
>NA|TRBD1|TRBJ2-1|TRBV7-9
CASSSPGQGPHYNEQFF
TGTGCCAGCAGCTCCCCAGGACAGGGACCACACTACAATGAGCAGTTCTTC
>NA|NA|TRBJ1-1|TRBV7-9
CASSQRQIRSRNTEAFF
TGTGCCAGCAGCCAAAGACAGATCAGGTCGCGGAACACTGAAGCTTTCTTT
>few|TRBD2|TRBJ2-3|TRBV6-4
CASSDRSGGGTDTQYF
TGTGCCAGCAGTGACCGTAGCGGGGGGGGCACAGATACGCAGTATTTT
>NA|NA|TRBJ1-1|TRBV7-9
CASSGQSNTEAFF
TGTGCCAGCAGTGGACAGTCGAACACTGAAGCTTTCTTT
>few|NA|TRBJ2-7|TRBV2
CASSVFRAYEQYF
TGTGCCAGCAGTGTTTTCAGGGCCTACGAGCAGTACTTC
>many|NA|TRBJ1-5|TRBV4-2
CASSQVANGIDQPQHF
TGTGCCAGCAGCCAAGTTGCTAACGGAATAGATCAGCCCCAGCATTTT
>many|NA|TRBJ2-3|TRBV7-9
CASSLVVSVLASDTQYF
TGTGCCAGCAGCTTAGTCGTTAGCGTCCTGGCGTCAGATACGCAGTATTTT
>NA|TRBD1|TRBJ1-4|TRBV20-1
CSARDLGQGREKLFF
TGCAGTGCTAGAGACCTGGGACAGGGCCGCGAAAAACTGTTTTTT
>few|NA|TRBJ2-7|TRBV6-1
CASSEERASYEQYF
TGTGCCAGCAGTGAAGAAAGGGCCTCCTACGAGCAGTACTTC
>few|NA|TRBJ1-2|TRBV12-3/TRBV12-4
CASSWSGPDYGYTF
TGTGCCAGCAGTTGGTCAGGGCCTGACTATGGCTACACCTTC
>NA|TRBD1|TRBJ2-1|TRBV6-5
CASSVTGGNEQFF
TGTGCCAGCAGTGTGACAGGGGGCAATGAGCAGTTCTTC
>few|NA|TRBJ2-3|TRBV27
CASSLQGLGVTDTQYF
TGTGCCAGCAGTTTACAGGGTTTAGGGGTCACAGATACGCAGTATTTT
>many|NA|TRBJ2-1|TRBV4-1
CASSQVGSAPGGNEQFF
TGCGCCAGCAGCCAAGTTGGTAGCGCCCCAGGGGGGAATGAGCAGTTCTTC
>many|NA|TRBJ1-2|TRBV7-2
CASSLPGLYGYTF
TGTGCCAGCAGCTTACCAGGGCTCTATGGCTACACCTTC
>NA|TRBD2|TRBJ2-7|TRBV7-6
CASSLESGGKTYEQYF
TGTGCCAGCAGCTTAGAATCGGGGGGGAAAACCTACGAGCAGTACTTC
>few|TRBD1|TRBJ2-7|TRBV7-9
CASSFSPGQGSDYEQYF
TGTGCCAGCAGCTTTTCCCCGGGACAGGGTAGTGACTACGAGCAGTACTTC
>NA|TRBD2|TRBJ2-7|TRBV4-3
CASSLERGYEQYF
TGCGCCAGCAGCCTCGAGCGGGGTTACGAGCAGTACTTC
>NA|NA|TRBJ2-5|TRBV6-5
CASSLNRLSETQYF
TGTGCCAGCAGCCTTAACAGGCTCTCGGAGACCCAGTACTTC
>few|TRBD2|TRBJ2-1|TRBV7-8
CASSLNSGLAYNEQFF
TGTGCCAGCAGCTTGAATTCGGGACTAGCCTACAATGAGCAGTTCTTC
>few|NA|TRBJ1-1|TRBV27
CASSWVGSSTEAFF
TGTGCCAGCAGTTGGGTGGGTTCCTCCACTGAAGCTTTCTTT
>many|NA|TRBJ2-5|TRBV6-2/TRBV6-3
CASSDLRQMQETQYF
TGTGCCAGCAGTGACCTCAGACAGATGCAAGAGACCCAGTACTTC
>few|TRBD1|TRBJ2-5|TRBV6-5
CASSYSQGAEGETQYF
TGTGCCAGCAGTTACTCGCAGGGGGCGGAGGGGGAGACCCAGTACTTC
>few|NA|TRBJ2-5|TRBV7-9
CASSALGRGGETQYF
TGTGCCAGCAGCGCACTGGGCAGGGGCGGAGAGACCCAGTACTTC
>NA|TRBD1|TRBJ1-5|TRBV6-2/TRBV6-3
CASTPGQAGGGNQPQHF
TGTGCCAGCACCCCGGGACAGGCTGGAGGGGGCAATCAGCCCCAGCATTTT
>NA|TRBD1|TRBJ2-7|TRBV20-1
CRAKGQASYEQYF
TGCAGAGCGAAGGGACAGGCTTCCTACGAGCAGTACTTC
>many|TRBD2|TRBJ2-1|TRBV9
CASSASGGAYNEQFF
TGTGCCAGCAGTGCTAGCGGGGGGGCCTACAATGAGCAGTTCTTC
>NA|NA|TRBJ2-7|TRBV30
CALTDLRAYEQYF
TGTGCCTTGACAGACCTAAGGGCCTACGAGCAGTACTTC
>few|NA|TRBJ1-4|TRBV6-6
CASRPWDGEKLFF
TGTGCCAGCAGGCCCTGGGACGGTGAAAAACTGTTTTTT
>NA|NA|TRBJ2-3|TRBV5-6
CASSFWGAGTDTQYF
TGTGCCAGCAGCTTTTGGGGGGCAGGCACAGATACGCAGTATTTT
>NA|NA|TRBJ2-3|TRBV7-2
CASSSGLYTQYF
TGTGCCAGCAGCTCCGGTCTGTATACGCAGTATTTT
>few|NA|TRBJ1-1|TRBV4-1
CASSQDIGDTEAFF
TGCGCCAGCAGCCAAGATATCGGGGACACTGAAGCTTTCTTT
>many|NA|TRBJ2-3|TRBV2
CASTKRIQSSTDTQYF
TGTGCCAGCACCAAAAGGATTCAGTCCAGCACAGATACGCAGTATTTT